This T cell receptor beta chain was identified during a study of blood T cell repertoires in COVID-19. Study-level information: COVID-19 samples from acute and convalescent phases originated in the United States, Italy and Spain. The cDNA or gDNA used as material had been derived from T cells, B-cell-depleted T cells, or PBMCs.

The CDR3 runs 14 residues. Germline V CDR1 and CDR2: SGDLS, YYNGEE. V was shortened by 4 bases and J by 6 bases, with 16 bases between the two germline ends. The table came from immunoSEQ multiplex PCR; TCRdb's copy has only in-frame clones and leaves some out. The table lists around 72,000 clones, approximately 85% of them singletons, with approximately 31% in the top ten. The sample taken for sequencing was peripheral blood. The TCR originated in a man aged 50-59 years with acute or convalescent COVID-19. V and J are TRBV9 and TRBJ1-2; D unclear. The CDR3 sequence: CASSQVTGTNGYTF. The CDR3 DNA is TGTGCCAGCAGCCAGGTGACGGGAACAAATGGCTACACCTTC. Complete variable domain (other parts from reference TRBV9 and TRBJ1-2): DSGVTQTPKHLITATGQRVTLRCSPRSGDLSVYWYQQSLDQGLQFLIQYYNGEERAKGNILERFSAQQFPDLHSELNLSSLELGDSALYFCASSQVTGTNGYTFGSGTRLTVV.